This T cell receptor (beta chain) was obtained from a study of cytomegalovirus exposure and HLA in healthy donors. Vbeta (60) and Jbeta (13) primers were used in the PCR. The protocol was immunoSEQ multiplex PCR, while the TCRdb copy is restricted to in-frame clones and leaves out a portion. The data contain around 160,000 clones, 75% to 90% of them singletons. Healthy bone marrow donors formed the donor group. A note on this clone: Its target is unknown.

This CDR3 comprises 13 residues. V gave up 4 bases and J gave up 7 bases; unmatched junction bases: 5. CDR1 is SNHLY and CDR2 is FYNNEI in the germline V gene. General study results and limits: A later analysis found most CMV-associated TCR beta chains apparently HLA-restricted. Later analysis suggested links between common viral pathogens and several top significant clusters.

The clonotype comes from a human donor in good health. Sequenced material: PBMCs. This chain joins TRBV2 and TRBJ2-7; 9 bases are a match to TRBD1. Here the CDR3 reads CASSVGQGIEQYF. The DNA for the CDR3 is TGTGCCAGCAGTGTTGGACAGGGGATAGAGCAGTACTTC.